Included here is one TCR beta chain sequence, with context. In the original analysis: Amplification of reference gene primers was used by the study to estimate nucleated cell counts. Profiling relied on immunoSEQ multiplex PCR, and the TCRdb table lists in-frame clones only, not all of them. D and trimming were read from the DNA, whereas the V and J calls and clone size are those reported in that table. The data show about 300,000 clones, around 92% seen once. This record comes from a study of blood T cell repertoires in COVID-19. Study context: Whether acute or convalescent, the COVID-19 samples came from the United States, Italy and Spain. T cells, B-cell-depleted T cells, or PBMCs supplied cDNA or gDNA.

CDR3 size: 16 residues. Trimming cost V 1 base and J 6 bases; bases outside gene matches: 6. Germline-derived CDR1 and CDR2 are LGHNA and YSLEER. Sequencing used peripheral blood. The chain is built from TRBV4-3 and TRBJ2-1; 10 bases align to TRBD1. This receptor was taken from a man aged 18 to 30 who had recovered from COVID-19. CDR3 DNA sequence: TGCGCCAGCAGCCAAGGGGACAGGGGTCTAGGCAATGAGCAGTTCTTC. Protein: CASSQGDRGLGNEQFF.